Listed below are T cell receptor beta chains from one sample, sequenced in a study of cytomegalovirus exposure and HLA in healthy donors. The protocol was immunoSEQ multiplex PCR, while the TCRdb copy is restricted to in-frame clones and leaves out a portion. The data contain 75,000 to 100,000 clones, about 80% of them singletons. The sequencing input was PBMCs. Receptors were obtained from a man aged 35-49 years in good health and CMV-seronegative. CDR3s include the opening cysteine and the closing phenylalanine or tryptophan. The D gene is left open where the match is weak. Rows may omit the clone size; those that give it use once, few, many or a size class.

j_call | v_call | clone_size | d_call | cdr3_length | cdr3_nt | cdr3_aa
TRBJ1-2 | TRBV5-1 | NA | NA | 12 | TGCGCCAGCAGCTTGACAGGGTATGGCTACACCTTC | CASSLTGYGYTF
TRBJ1-2 | TRBV28 | once | NA | 16 | TGTGCCAGCAGAACCACGACCCCGGGTCGACTTTATGGCTACACCTTC | CASRTTTPGRLYGYTF
TRBJ1-1 | TRBV19 | NA | NA | 13 | TGTGCCAGTATCCCAGACAGGAACACTGAAGCTTTCTTT | CASIPDRNTEAFF
TRBJ1-2 | TRBV30 | NA | NA | 10 | TGTGCCGGCATTACCTATGGCTACACCTTC | CAGITYGYTF
TRBJ2-1 | TRBV5-1 | NA | NA | 15 | TGCGCCAGCAGCTTGTCTACGTCGGGTTATAATGAGCAGTTCTTC | CASSLSTSGYNEQFF
TRBJ2-5 | TRBV28 | NA | TRBD1 | 17 | TGTGCCAGCAGTTTGGAGACAGGGGGTGCCCTTCAAGAGACCCAGTACTTC | CASSLETGGALQETQYF
TRBJ1-6 | TRBV2 | NA | NA | 13 | TGTGCCAGCAGTGAAGGGGTGGGGCTACCCCTCCACTTT | CASSEGVGLPLHF
TRBJ1-1 | TRBV7-9 | NA | NA | 13 | TGTGCCGTACGCAGGACAGTAAACACTGAAGCTTTCTTT | CAVRRTVNTEAFF
TRBJ1-2 | TRBV29-1 | NA | TRBD1 | 14 | TGCAGCGTTGCTGAGGGGCAGGGGGGCTATGGCTACACCTTC | CSVAEGQGGYGYTF
TRBJ1-5 | TRBV7-9 | NA | NA | 12 | TGTGCCAGCACCCGTGAGGATCAGCCCCAGCATTTT | CASTREDQPQHF
TRBJ2-3 | TRBV7-9 | NA | TRBD1 | 14 | TGTGCCAGCCGGGAAGGGGGCGGCACAGATACGCAGTATTTT | CASREGGGTDTQYF
TRBJ1-1 | TRBV19 | NA | NA | 14 | TGTGCCAGTAGTCGACGGACGGAGGTCACTGAAGCTTTCTTT | CASSRRTEVTEAFF
TRBJ2-1 | TRBV29-1 | NA | NA | 11 | TGCAGCGTTCTGTGGCGGGATGAGCAGTTCTTC | CSVLWRDEQFF
TRBJ2-3 | TRBV10-3 | NA | TRBD2 | 15 | TGTGCCATCAGTGAGGGGCGGGGGAGCACAGATACGCAGTATTTT | CAISEGRGSTDTQYF
TRBJ1-4 | TRBV7-9 | NA | NA | 14 | TGTGCCAGCAACCCGAGTATGGCGGAAGAAAAACTGTTTTTT | CASNPSMAEEKLFF
TRBJ2-1 | TRBV19 | NA | NA | 13 | TGTGCCAGTAGTATGACACAATACAATGAGCAGTTCTTC | CASSMTQYNEQFF
TRBJ2-3 | TRBV27 | few | TRBD1 | 12 | TGTGCCAGCAGTTTATACAGGGGTACGCAGTATTTT | CASSLYRGTQYF
TRBJ1-1 | TRBV6-6 | NA | TRBD1 | 13 | TGTGCCAGCAGACGGGGACAGGGAGCTGAAGCTTTCTTT | CASRRGQGAEAFF